These T cell receptor beta chains were read from a single sample in a study of cytomegalovirus exposure and HLA in healthy donors. Sequencing was performed with immunoSEQ multiplex PCR; in TCRdb, only in-frame clones are kept and a portion is missing. The repertoire includes some 160,000 clones, less than 90% of them detected once, and about 2.1% sits in the top ten. The sequenced sample was PBMCs. These receptors were obtained from a woman under 30 in good health and CMV-seronegative. Both conserved end residues are part of each CDR3. A D gene is named only where the DNA matches it firmly. Size values are once, few and many counts, or a class for expanded clones, and some rows have none.

cdr3_length: 13
d_call: -
clone_size: once
j_call: TRBJ2-3
v_call: TRBV5-1
cdr3_aa: CASRQGRADTQYF
cdr3_nt: TGCGCCAGCCGGCAGGGGCGGGCAGATACGCAGTATTTT

cdr3_length: 16
d_call: -
clone_size: -
j_call: TRBJ2-7
v_call: TRBV28
cdr3_aa: CASSLSFVGGTYEQYF
cdr3_nt: TGTGCCAGCAGTTTATCCTTCGTGGGGGGAACATACGAGCAGTACTTC

cdr3_length: 14
d_call: -
clone_size: -
j_call: TRBJ2-5
v_call: TRBV9
cdr3_aa: CASSVDGSQETQYF
cdr3_nt: TGTGCCAGCAGCGTAGATGGCTCCCAAGAGACCCAGTACTTC

cdr3_length: 14
d_call: -
clone_size: -
j_call: TRBJ2-1
v_call: TRBV11-2
cdr3_aa: CASSLRLEAPTQFF
cdr3_nt: TGTGCCAGCAGCTTAAGGTTGGAAGCGCCGACGCAGTTCTTC

cdr3_length: 15
d_call: -
clone_size: -
j_call: TRBJ1-6
v_call: TRBV15
cdr3_aa: CATSPGPPYNSPLHF
cdr3_nt: TGTGCCACCAGTCCAGGGCCACCCTATAATTCACCCCTCCACTTT

cdr3_length: 15
d_call: TRBD2
clone_size: -
j_call: TRBJ2-7
v_call: TRBV7-9
cdr3_aa: CASSLGGGGAYEQYF
cdr3_nt: TGTGCCAGCAGCTTGGGGGGGGGAGGAGCCTACGAGCAGTACTTC

cdr3_length: 12
d_call: -
clone_size: once
j_call: TRBJ1-1
v_call: TRBV29-1
cdr3_aa: CSVGTGETEAFF
cdr3_nt: TGCAGCGTAGGGACGGGAGAGACTGAAGCTTTCTTT

cdr3_length: 15
d_call: -
clone_size: few
j_call: TRBJ2-6
v_call: TRBV5-1
cdr3_aa: CASRRSDLGANVLTF
cdr3_nt: TGCGCCAGCAGACGCAGTGATCTTGGGGCCAACGTCCTGACTTTC

cdr3_length: 16
d_call: TRBD2
clone_size: -
j_call: TRBJ2-2
v_call: TRBV7-9
cdr3_aa: CASSPALAGGTGELFF
cdr3_nt: TGTGCCAGCAGCCCCGCTCTAGCGGGAGGGACCGGGGAGCTGTTTTTT

cdr3_length: 15
d_call: TRBD2
clone_size: once
j_call: TRBJ2-3
v_call: TRBV27
cdr3_aa: CASVTSGALTDTQYF
cdr3_nt: TGTGCCAGCGTCACTAGCGGGGCCCTCACAGATACGCAGTATTTT

cdr3_length: 15
d_call: TRBD1
clone_size: -
j_call: TRBJ1-6
v_call: TRBV5-1
cdr3_aa: CASSLTDRGGSPLHF
cdr3_nt: TGCGCCAGCAGCCTAACTGACAGGGGGGGTTCACCCCTCCACTTT

cdr3_length: 15
d_call: TRBD1
clone_size: -
j_call: TRBJ2-7
v_call: TRBV2
cdr3_aa: CASSDETGASYEQYF
cdr3_nt: TGTGCCAGCAGTGACGAGACAGGGGCCTCCTACGAGCAGTACTTC

cdr3_length: 15
d_call: -
clone_size: -
j_call: TRBJ2-5
v_call: TRBV7-2
cdr3_aa: CASSLVSTDKETQYF
cdr3_nt: TGTGCCAGCAGCTTAGTTAGCACGGATAAAGAGACCCAGTACTTC

cdr3_length: 14
d_call: TRBD2
clone_size: -
j_call: TRBJ2-7
v_call: TRBV6-1
cdr3_aa: CASAPGGGWGEQYF
cdr3_nt: TGTGCCAGCGCCCCCGGGGGGGGGTGGGGGGAGCAGTACTTC

cdr3_length: 15
d_call: -
clone_size: -
j_call: TRBJ2-3
v_call: TRBV7-3
cdr3_aa: CASSLTGAGGDTQYF
cdr3_nt: TGTGCCAGCAGCTTAACTGGAGCCGGGGGAGATACGCAGTATTTT

cdr3_length: 13
d_call: TRBD1
clone_size: -
j_call: TRBJ1-2
v_call: TRBV28
cdr3_aa: CASSLARGHGYTF
cdr3_nt: TGTGCCAGCAGCCTTGCAAGGGGGCATGGCTACACCTTC

cdr3_length: 15
d_call: TRBD2
clone_size: -
j_call: TRBJ2-3
v_call: TRBV15
cdr3_aa: CATSSRYGGADTQYF
cdr3_nt: TGTGCCACCAGCTCGAGATACGGGGGGGCAGATACGCAGTATTTT

cdr3_length: 18
d_call: TRBD2
clone_size: once
j_call: TRBJ2-3
v_call: TRBV2
cdr3_aa: CASSDSRGTSKFQDTQYF
cdr3_nt: TGTGCCAGCAGTGACAGCCGGGGGACTAGTAAGTTTCAGGATACGCAGTATTTT

cdr3_length: 14
d_call: TRBD2
clone_size: -
j_call: TRBJ2-3
v_call: TRBV7-9
cdr3_aa: CASIAGGTTDTQYF
cdr3_nt: TGTGCCAGTATAGCGGGGGGAACCACAGATACGCAGTATTTT

cdr3_length: 11
d_call: -
clone_size: -
j_call: TRBJ2-7
v_call: TRBV27
cdr3_aa: CASSFGVEQYF
cdr3_nt: TGTGCCAGCAGTTTCGGTGTCGAGCAGTACTTC

cdr3_length: 14
d_call: -
clone_size: -
j_call: TRBJ2-7
v_call: TRBV15
cdr3_aa: CATSRDQGIDFPYF
cdr3_nt: TGTGCCACCAGCAGAGATCAGGGCATAGACTTCCCGTACTTC

cdr3_length: 15
d_call: -
clone_size: -
j_call: TRBJ2-7
v_call: TRBV5-1
cdr3_aa: CASSLAGAIPYEQYF
cdr3_nt: TGCGCCAGCAGCTTGGCAGGGGCCATCCCCTACGAGCAGTACTTC

cdr3_length: 18
d_call: -
clone_size: few
j_call: TRBJ1-4
v_call: TRBV7-7
cdr3_aa: CASSLAPGLSPAEEKLFF
cdr3_nt: TGTGCCAGCAGCTTAGCCCCCGGACTGAGTCCCGCAGAGGAAAAACTGTTTTTT

cdr3_length: 13
d_call: TRBD1
clone_size: -
j_call: TRBJ1-2
v_call: TRBV5-4
cdr3_aa: CASSLDRAYGYTF
cdr3_nt: TGTGCCAGCAGCCTAGACAGGGCGTACGGCTACACCTTC

cdr3_length: 14
d_call: TRBD1
clone_size: -
j_call: TRBJ2-7
v_call: TRBV6-1
cdr3_aa: CASSVLGQNYEQYF
cdr3_nt: TGTGCCAGCAGTGTTTTGGGACAGAACTACGAGCAGTACTTC

cdr3_length: 16
d_call: TRBD2
clone_size: -
j_call: TRBJ2-7
v_call: TRBV6-6
cdr3_aa: CASSSFSGLNLYEQYF
cdr3_nt: TGTGCCAGCAGCTCCTTTAGCGGGCTGAACCTCTACGAGCAGTACTTC

cdr3_length: 14
d_call: TRBD1
clone_size: -
j_call: TRBJ1-2
v_call: TRBV6-5
cdr3_aa: CASSTLTGGSGYTF
cdr3_nt: TGTGCCAGCAGTACTCTCACAGGGGGTAGCGGCTACACCTTC

cdr3_length: 15
d_call: TRBD2
clone_size: once
j_call: TRBJ2-1
v_call: TRBV19
cdr3_aa: CASSIGTRGYNEQFF
cdr3_nt: TGTGCCAGTAGTATCGGGACTAGGGGCTACAATGAGCAGTTCTTC

cdr3_length: 11
d_call: -
clone_size: -
j_call: TRBJ1-2
v_call: TRBV19
cdr3_aa: CASSTLDGYTF
cdr3_nt: TGTGCCAGTAGTACCCTCGATGGCTACACCTTC

cdr3_length: 14
d_call: -
clone_size: -
j_call: TRBJ1-1
v_call: TRBV6-5
cdr3_aa: CASSYLGARTEAFF
cdr3_nt: TGTGCCAGCAGTTACCTGGGGGCGAGGACTGAAGCTTTCTTT

cdr3_length: 14
d_call: -
clone_size: -
j_call: TRBJ1-3
v_call: TRBV5-6
cdr3_aa: CASSRDSSGNTIYF
cdr3_nt: TGTGCCAGCAGTCGGGATAGCTCTGGAAACACCATATATTTT

cdr3_length: 13
d_call: -
clone_size: once
j_call: TRBJ2-2
v_call: TRBV23-1
cdr3_aa: CASSQGTTGELFF
cdr3_nt: TGCGCCAGCAGTCAAGGCACAACCGGGGAGCTGTTTTTT

cdr3_length: 11
d_call: TRBD1
clone_size: many
j_call: TRBJ1-1
v_call: TRBV20-1
cdr3_aa: CSAGTEWEAFF
cdr3_nt: TGCAGTGCTGGGACAGAATGGGAAGCTTTCTTT

cdr3_length: 15
d_call: -
clone_size: -
j_call: TRBJ2-3
v_call: TRBV28
cdr3_aa: CASSLRALADDTQYF
cdr3_nt: TGTGCCAGCAGTTTGCGGGCCCTGGCTGACGATACGCAGTATTTT

cdr3_length: 15
d_call: -
clone_size: -
j_call: TRBJ1-1
v_call: TRBV27
cdr3_aa: CASSLVFEGNTEAFF
cdr3_nt: TGTGCCAGCAGTCTGGTTTTTGAGGGGAACACTGAAGCTTTCTTT

cdr3_length: 12
d_call: -
clone_size: -
j_call: TRBJ2-5
v_call: TRBV15
cdr3_aa: CATSRDDGEQYF
cdr3_nt: TGTGCCACCAGCAGAGATGATGGTGAGCAGTACTTC

cdr3_length: 14
d_call: -
clone_size: -
j_call: TRBJ1-1
v_call: TRBV9
cdr3_aa: CASSSDSTNTEAFF
cdr3_nt: TGTGCCAGCAGCTCCGACAGTACGAACACTGAAGCTTTCTTT

cdr3_length: 16
d_call: -
clone_size: -
j_call: TRBJ2-3
v_call: TRBV9
cdr3_aa: CASSVGRDFSTDTQYF
cdr3_nt: TGTGCCAGCAGCGTCGGCCGGGACTTTAGCACAGATACGCAGTATTTT

cdr3_length: 20
d_call: TRBD1
clone_size: few
j_call: TRBJ2-6
v_call: TRBV28
cdr3_aa: CASSLSLGQGAARGANVLTF
cdr3_nt: TGTGCCAGCAGTCTCTCATTGGGACAGGGGGCGGCGAGAGGGGCCAACGTCCTGACTTTC